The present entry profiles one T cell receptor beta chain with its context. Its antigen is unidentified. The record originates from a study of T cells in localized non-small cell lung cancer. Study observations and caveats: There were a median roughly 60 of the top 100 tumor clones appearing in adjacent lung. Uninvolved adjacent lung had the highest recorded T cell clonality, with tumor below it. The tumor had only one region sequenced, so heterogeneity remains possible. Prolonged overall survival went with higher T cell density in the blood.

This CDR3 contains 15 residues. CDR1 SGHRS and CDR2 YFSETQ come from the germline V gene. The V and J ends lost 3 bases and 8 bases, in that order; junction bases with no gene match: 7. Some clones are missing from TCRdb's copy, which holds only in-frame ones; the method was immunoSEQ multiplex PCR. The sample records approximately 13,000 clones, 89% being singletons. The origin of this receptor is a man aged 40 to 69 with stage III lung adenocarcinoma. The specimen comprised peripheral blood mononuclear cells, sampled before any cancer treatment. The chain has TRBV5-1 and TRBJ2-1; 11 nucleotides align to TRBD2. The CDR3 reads CASSSLTSGTYEQFF. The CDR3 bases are TGCGCCAGCAGCTCGTTGACTAGCGGGACTTATGAGCAGTTCTTC.